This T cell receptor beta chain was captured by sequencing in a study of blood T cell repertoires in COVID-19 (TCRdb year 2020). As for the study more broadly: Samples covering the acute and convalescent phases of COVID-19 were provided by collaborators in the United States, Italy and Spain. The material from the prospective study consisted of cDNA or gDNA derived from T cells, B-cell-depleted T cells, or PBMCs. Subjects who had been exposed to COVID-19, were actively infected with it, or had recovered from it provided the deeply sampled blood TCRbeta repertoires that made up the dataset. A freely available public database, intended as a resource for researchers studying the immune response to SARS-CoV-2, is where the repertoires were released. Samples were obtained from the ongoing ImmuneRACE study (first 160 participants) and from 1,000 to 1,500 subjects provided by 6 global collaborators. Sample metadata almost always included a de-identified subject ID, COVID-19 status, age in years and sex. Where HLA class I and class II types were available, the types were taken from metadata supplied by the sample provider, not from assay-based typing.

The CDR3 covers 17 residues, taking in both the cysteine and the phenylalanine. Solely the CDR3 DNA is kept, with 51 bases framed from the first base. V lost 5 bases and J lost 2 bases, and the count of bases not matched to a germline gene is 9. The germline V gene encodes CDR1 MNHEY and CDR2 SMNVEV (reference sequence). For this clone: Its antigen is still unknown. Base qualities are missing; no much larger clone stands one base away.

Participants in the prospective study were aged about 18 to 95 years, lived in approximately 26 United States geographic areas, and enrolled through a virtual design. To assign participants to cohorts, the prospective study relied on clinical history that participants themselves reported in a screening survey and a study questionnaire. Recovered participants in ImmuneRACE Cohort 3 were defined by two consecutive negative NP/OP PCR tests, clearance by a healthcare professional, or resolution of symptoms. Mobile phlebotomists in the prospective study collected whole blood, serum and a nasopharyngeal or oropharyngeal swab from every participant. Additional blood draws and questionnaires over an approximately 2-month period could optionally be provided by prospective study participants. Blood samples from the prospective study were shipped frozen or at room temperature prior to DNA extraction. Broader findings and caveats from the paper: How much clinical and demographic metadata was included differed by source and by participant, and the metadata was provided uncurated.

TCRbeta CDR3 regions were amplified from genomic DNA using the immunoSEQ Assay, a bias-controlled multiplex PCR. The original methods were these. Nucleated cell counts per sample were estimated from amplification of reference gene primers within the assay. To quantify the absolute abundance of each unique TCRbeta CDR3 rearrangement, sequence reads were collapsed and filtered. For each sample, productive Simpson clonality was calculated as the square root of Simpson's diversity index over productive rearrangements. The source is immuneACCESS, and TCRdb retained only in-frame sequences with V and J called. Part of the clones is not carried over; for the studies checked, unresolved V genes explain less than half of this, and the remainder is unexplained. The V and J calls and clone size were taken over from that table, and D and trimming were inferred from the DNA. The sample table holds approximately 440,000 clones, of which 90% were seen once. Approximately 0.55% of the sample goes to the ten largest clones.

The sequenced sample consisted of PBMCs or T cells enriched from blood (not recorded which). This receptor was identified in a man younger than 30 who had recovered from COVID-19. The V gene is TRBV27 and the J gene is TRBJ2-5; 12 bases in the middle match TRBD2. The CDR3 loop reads CASSRRLAGVHQETQYF. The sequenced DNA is TGTGCCAGCAGTCGCAGACTAGCGGGAGTACATCAAGAGACCCAGTACTTC.